This TCR beta chain derives from a study of beta chain features in type 1 diabetes. Regarding the study as a whole: These data did not resolve whether HLA type affects TCRB rearrangement. Significant though moderate, a shortening of TCRB CDR3s appeared in all four CD4+ subsets of Type 1 diabetes patients.

Staining for CD45RO/CCR7/CD25/CD127/CD95/CD27 allowed sorting of CD4+ naive, central memory, regulatory and stem cell-like memory cells. Sorting gave populations that all exceeded 95% purity. Trimming stripped 5 bases from V and 2 bases from J, with 9 bases between. The CDR3 loop spans 13 amino acids. Per germline, CDR1 SGHDN and CDR2 FVKESK. About this clone: The antigen is unknown.

cDNA synthesis used the whole RNA isolate, giving expressed TCRB sequences. TCRdb's copy holds only in-frame clones and misses some; the assay was immunoSEQ multiplex PCR. The table shows a few hundred thousand clones, with less than 30% occurring only once. Material for sequencing was naive CD4+ T cells from blood. The sequence derives from a young woman with type 1 diabetes. This sequence joins TRBV14 and TRBJ1-2; D not certain. This CDR3 is CASSGGLNYGYTF. In nucleotides, the CDR3 is TGTGCCAGCAGCGGAGGCCTGAACTATGGCTACACCTTC.